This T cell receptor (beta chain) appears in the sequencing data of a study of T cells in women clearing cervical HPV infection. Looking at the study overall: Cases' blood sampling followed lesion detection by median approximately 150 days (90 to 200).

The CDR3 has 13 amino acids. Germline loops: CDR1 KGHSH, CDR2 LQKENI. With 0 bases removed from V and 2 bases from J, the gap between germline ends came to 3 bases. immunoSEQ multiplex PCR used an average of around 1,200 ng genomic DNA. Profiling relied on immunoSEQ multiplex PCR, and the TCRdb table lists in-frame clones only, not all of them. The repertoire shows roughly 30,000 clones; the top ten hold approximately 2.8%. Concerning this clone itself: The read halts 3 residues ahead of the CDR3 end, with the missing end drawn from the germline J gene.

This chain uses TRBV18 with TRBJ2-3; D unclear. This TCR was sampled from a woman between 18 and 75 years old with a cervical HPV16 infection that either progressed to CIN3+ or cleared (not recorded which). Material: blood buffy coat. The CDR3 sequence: CASSPPATDTQYF. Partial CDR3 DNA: TGTGCCAGCTCACCACCGGCCACAGATACG. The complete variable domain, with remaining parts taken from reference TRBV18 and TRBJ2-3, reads NAGVMQNPRHLVRRRGQEARLRCSPMKGHSHVYWYRQLPEEGLKFMVYLQKENIIDESGMPKERFSAEFPKEGPSILRIQQVVRGDSAAYFCASSPPATDTQYFGPGTRLTVL.